This TCR beta chain was identified in a study of T cell responses to AZD1222 COVID-19 vaccine. General study findings and limits: It was only after the peak T cell response that any repertoires were sampled. Spike-specific TCR breadth rose after two AZD1222 doses, and depth rose as well. Dominant at 160-218 and 743-854, vaccine-associated CD4 TCRs also spanned spike.

As regards this clone: Its antigen is unknown. Different DNA sequences within this sample yield the same CDR3.

In germline, CDR1 is MDHEN, CDR2 SYDVKM. The CDR3 has 12 residues. Between the trimmed V and J ends, which lost 3 bases and 6 bases, there was a span of 6 bases. Generated by immunoSEQ multiplex PCR, the TCRdb table keeps only in-frame clones and is missing some. Among about 55,000 clones listed, around 92% were seen once. The rearrangement links TRBV28 to TRBJ1-5, with D hard to call. The sample was peripheral blood, taken on day 0 of AZD1222 vaccination. This TCR was recovered from an adult in good health. Written as DNA, the CDR3 is TGTGCCAGCAGTTTTAGTGGTCAGCCCCAGCATTTT. Translated: CASSFSGQPQHF.